This T cell receptor beta chain was sequenced during a study of CD8+CD57+ T cells in acquired aplastic anemia. Overall study: Sorted CD4+ and CD8+ cells gave a mean 3.2 ug DNA, range about 0.19 to 27.4 ug.

Worth noting for this clonotype: No antigen is known for it.

Notes on the study in general: About 29 shared CD8+ CDR3s appeared highly expressed within patients' immunodominant clones.

Profiling of TCR beta VDJ combinations and CDR3 sequences used genomic DNA as template. In TCRdb, the reads were re-called with MiXCR into one record per CDR3 protein. The data contain about 160,000 distinct CDR3 sequences, just under 45% of them seen just once; the ten biggest clones take up over 0.95%. The CDR3 has 14 amino acids. Deletions cut 6 bases from V and 5 bases from J, with 17 bases between. This sequence joins TRBV12-3 or TRBV12-4 and TRBJ2-7; a possible D gene is TRBD1 (5 bases). This receptor was obtained from a human donor in good health. The sample comprised sorted CD4+, CD8+, or CD8+CD57+ T cells (not recorded which) from PBMCs. The CDR3 coding sequence is TGTGCCAGCAGCAACGACAGATGGCCTCACGAGCAGTACTTC. Protein sequence: CASSNDRWPHEQYF.